This T cell receptor (beta chain) was recovered during a study of T cell repertoires in aging, cancer and after chemotherapy. Study in general: Donors were grouped into six age bands spanning 30 or younger through 70 or older.

This CDR3 is built from 14 residues. Germline CDR1 and CDR2: MNHNY and SVGAGI (reference sequence). As concerns this clonotype: Its antigen remains unknown. Its ends do not fully match the called genes, so a read error is possible.

Amplification of TCR beta used genomic DNA extracted from peripheral blood. Study results and limitations: Compared with age-matched healthy donors, untreated hematological or solid cancer patients showed higher blood TCR clonality. Loss of evenness, beyond lost richness, contributed to age-related TCR diversity decline in cancer patients.

A mixed TRB-A/B primer pool amplified rearranged TRB by multiplex touch-down PCR. From the multiplex PCR reads, TCRdb called clonotypes with MiXCR, one entry per CDR3 protein. The sample includes approximately 12,000 distinct CDR3 sequences, roughly a quarter of them seen just once. Sequencing was carried out using blood. The receptor's source is a human donor in good health. This chain uses TRBV6-6 with TRBJ1-5; TRBD1 is a possible D gene (5 bases). The DNA for the CDR3 is TGTGCCAGCAGTGCACAGGATAGCAATCAGCACCAGCATTTT. Translated, it gives CASSAQDSNQHQHF.